Here is one T cell receptor beta chain with its context. Its specificity is unknown. From germline, CDR1 is MNHEY and CDR2 SVGEGT. Losses at the gene ends were 6 bases for V and 5 bases for J; bases not matched to a gene: 15. This CDR3 has 18 residues. This specimen belongs to a study of T cell responses to AZD1222 COVID-19 vaccine. Study-level information: Investigators merged groups given second doses at roughly 4 or roughly 12 weeks.

Data came from immunoSEQ multiplex PCR; TCRdb stores just in-frame clones and leaves some out. The profile shows 100,000 to 150,000 clones, more than 80% of them singletons. Study-wide results and caveats: Repertoire collection took place solely once the T cell response had peaked. Elevations in Spike-specific TCR breadth and depth followed administration of two AZD1222 doses. Just five to seven AZD1222 recipients tested seropositive at baseline.

The sequencing here drew on peripheral blood, taken on day 0 of AZD1222 vaccination. The rearrangement links TRBV6-2 or TRBV6-3 to TRBJ2-2; 10 bases are shared with TRBD2. The sequence derives from an adult in good health. The CDR3 sequence: CASSSLGLAAKGTGELFF. For the CDR3, the DNA is TGTGCCAGCAGCTCCCTCGGACTAGCGGCTAAGGGGACCGGGGAGCTGTTTTTT.